Described below is a single T cell receptor beta chain sequence and its context. The sample belongs to a study of T-cell memory formation after mild COVID-19. V was pared by 2 bases and J by 0 bases, with 2 bases of the junction left unmatched. CDR3 length equals 15 residues. Germline V gene lookup returns CDR1 KGHDR and CDR2 SFDVKD. TCRdb re-called the 5' RACE reads with MiXCR, one entry per CDR3 protein. This table holds some 330,000 distinct CDR3 sequences, under 25% found once. The V gene is TRBV24-1, the J gene TRBJ1-1; 7 bases map to TRBD1. Input material: PBMCs or a T cell subset sorted from them (not recorded which). The source is an adult woman who had mild COVID-19 (a few samples of this study predate the infection). Cell type and time point are not known. The CDR3 protein is CATSDSGQVNTEAFF. The DNA of the CDR3 is TGTGCCACCAGTGATTCTGGACAGGTGAACACTGAAGCTTTCTTT.